The 23 T cell receptor beta chains below were found in one sample sequenced in a study of blood T cell repertoires in COVID-19 (dated by TCRdb to about 2020). The library was obtained by the immunoSEQ multiplex PCR assay. The source is immuneACCESS, and TCRdb retained only in-frame sequences with V and J called. Part of the clones is not carried over; for the studies checked, unresolved V genes explain less than half of this, and the remainder is unexplained. The sample table lists 390,000 or so clones, more than 80% of them with a count of one. The ten largest clones capture around 1% of the sample. The sequencing sample was made of PBMCs or T cells enriched from blood (not recorded which). All receptors derive from a man aged 18-30 years who had recovered from COVID-19.

V is TRBV6-5 and J is TRBJ2-7; D gene uncertain. The CDR3 consists of 10 residues. Trimming stripped 8 bases from V and 3 bases from J, with 5 bases between. Germline loops: CDR1 MNHEY, CDR2 SVGAGI. The CDR3 loop is CASGDYEQYF. The CDR3 DNA sequence: TGTGCCAGCGGAGACTACGAGCAGTACTTC.

The V gene is TRBV11-2, the J gene TRBJ1-2; a weak D match, TRBD1 (6 bases). V lost 0 bases and J 14 bases, leaving 13 bases between the germline ends. In germline, CDR1 is SGHAT, CDR2 FQNNGV. This CDR3 region has 12 residues. The CDR3 nucleotides read TGTGCCAGCAGCTTAGAGAGGGAGGGGGTTACCTTC. The encoded protein is CASSLEREGVTF. The variable domain in full, with the rest retrieved from reference TRBV11-2 and TRBJ1-2, is EAGVAQSPRYKIIEKRQSVAFWCNPISGHATLYWYQQILGQGPKLLIQFQNNGVVDDSQLPKDRFSAERLKGVDSTLKIQPAKLEDSAVYLCASSLEREGVTFGSGTRLTVV.

The V and J genes are TRBV24-1 and TRBJ2-3, with D maybe TRBD2 (6 bases). Trimming took off 9 bases at V and 0 bases at J, with 18 bases between the two ends. Germline V CDR1 and CDR2: KGHDR, SFDVKD. This CDR3 has 16 residues. Here the CDR3 DNA reads TGTGCCACCTCTGCGTGGGCGGGGACTAGCACAGATACGCAGTATTTT. It is translated as CATSAWAGTSTDTQYF.

This clone was counted a few times. Other DNA sequences in the same sample also yield this CDR3. CDR3 DNA sequence: TGCGCCAGCAGCTTGGGCAGGGGAGACACTGAAGCTTTCTTT. Translating gives CASSLGRGDTEAFF. This chain connects TRBV5-1 to TRBJ1-1, with D maybe TRBD1 (6 bases). The length of the CDR3 is 14 residues. The ends were cut back, 0 bases at V and 3 bases at J, with 9 bases in the middle. The V gene's germline CDR1 is SGHRS and CDR2 YFSETQ.

This clone is a singleton in its sample. The V and J genes are TRBV18 and TRBJ1-1; D ambiguous. Trimming shortened V by 2 bases and J by 2 bases, and 6 bases separated the two germline ends. Germline V gives CDR1 KGHSH, CDR2 LQKENI. This CDR3 has 13 residues. The CDR3 sequence is CASSPGSNTEAFF. CDR3 DNA: TGTGCCAGCTCACCAGGGAGTAACACTGAAGCTTTCTTT.

This sequence joins TRBV7-3 and TRBJ2-3, with TRBD1 matching over 8 bases. The V gene's germline CDR1 is SGHTA and CDR2 FQGTGA. Germline trimming cut 4 bases from V and 3 bases from J; bases unmatched to any gene: 3. The CDR3 loop spans 14 amino acids. The DNA of the CDR3 is TGTGCCAGCAGCTGGGACAGGTATACAGATACGCAGTATTTT. It specifies CASSWDRYTDTQYF.

This chain uses TRBV28 with TRBJ1-1, with D tentatively TRBD1 (6 bases). V was clipped by 6 bases and J by 10 bases, with 15 bases between them. The CDR3 extends over 12 amino acids. The V gene's germline CDR1 is MDHEN and CDR2 SYDVKM. The DNA of the CDR3 is TGTGCCAGCAGCAATCCGGACAGCCGAGCTTTCTTT. It is translated as CASSNPDSRAFF. The full variable domain, completed using reference TRBV28 and TRBJ1-1, is DVKVTQSSRYLVKRTGEKVFLECVQDMDHENMFWYRQDPGLGLRLIYFSYDVKMKEKGDIPEGYSVSREKKERFSLILESASTNQTSMYLCASSNPDSRAFFGQGTRLTVV.

This clone appeared a few times. The chain has TRBV5-1 and TRBJ1-2; 10 bases match TRBD1. CDR1 and CDR2 from the germline V gene are SGHRS and YFSETQ. The CDR3 has 13 amino acids. V lost 4 bases to trimming and J lost 9 bases; unmatched junction nucleotides: 6. The CDR3 reads CASSTGTGDRYTF. For the CDR3, the DNA is TGCGCCAGCAGCACCGGGACAGGGGATCGCTACACCTTC. Variable domain in full (rest from reference TRBV5-1 and TRBJ1-2): KAGVTQTPRYLIKTRGQQVTLSCSPISGHRSVSWYQQTPGQGLQFLFEYFSETQRNKGNFPGRFSGRQFSNSRSEMNVSTLELGDSALYLCASSTGTGDRYTFGSGTRLTVV.

In this sample, this clone turned up once. The V and J genes are TRBV10-1 and TRBJ2-1; 12 bases are shared with TRBD1. Germline CDR1 is WNHNN and CDR2 is SYGVQD (reference sequence). This CDR3 spans 19 amino acids. V lost 0 bases to trimming and J lost 0 bases; unmatched junction nucleotides: 6. The CDR3 DNA sequence: TGCGCCAGCAGTGAGTCTAAGGGACAGGGGGCATCCTCCTACAATGAGCAGTTCTTC. Translating it yields CASSESKGQGASSYNEQFF.

This chain joins TRBV4-1 and TRBJ2-7; TRBD2 agrees at 8 bases. V dropped 1 base and J dropped 6; count of bases not matched to a gene: 11. Germline V gives CDR1 MGHRA, CDR2 YSYEKL. The CDR3 is made up of 16 amino acids. The CDR3 protein is CASSQGRSGSFSEQYF. In DNA, the CDR3 is TGCGCCAGCAGCCAAGGGAGGAGCGGGAGTTTTAGCGAGCAGTACTTC.

The chain carries TRBV18 and TRBJ1-5, with 9 bases lining up with TRBD1. The V and J ends lost 3 bases and 7 bases, in that order; junction bases with no gene match: 7. The CDR3 consists of 15 residues. The V gene's germline CDR1 is KGHSH and CDR2 LQKENI. The CDR3 nucleotides are TGTGCCAGCTCACCGGGACAGGGAGGTTGGCAGCCCCAGCATTTT. It specifies CASSPGQGGWQPQHF.

The chain recombines TRBV7-8 with TRBJ1-1, with no clear D. Trimming removed 5 bases at V and 0 bases at J, with 16 bases between. CDR1 SGHVS and CDR2 FQNEAQ come from the germline V gene. The CDR3 is 16 residues long. The CDR3: CASSEVQIYMNTEAFF. In DNA form, the CDR3 reads TGTGCCAGCAGCGAAGTACAGATCTACATGAACACTGAAGCTTTCTTT.

The chain joins TRBV3-1 (or the pseudogene TRBV3-2) to TRBJ2-2, with TRBD2 identical over 8 bases. Germline CDR1 and CDR2: LGHDT and YNNKEL (reference sequence). The CDR3 is 16 amino acids. Trimming at V came to 3 bases and at J to 0 bases, leaving 3 bases not matched to a gene. CDR3 protein: CASSHLAGSNTGELFF. The CDR3 DNA sequence: TGTGCCAGCAGCCACTTAGCGGGGTCGAACACCGGGGAGCTGTTTTTT.

The rearrangement joins TRBV10-2 to TRBJ2-1; 8 positions agree with TRBD2. CDR1 and CDR2 from the germline V gene are WSHSY and SAAADI. CDR3 length equals 14 residues. V shed 8 bases and J 8 bases; nucleotides not matched to a gene: 11. CDR3 DNA: TGCGCCAGCTTCTCCGGGGGGGCCGGTGATGAGCAGTTCTTC. This gives the protein CASFSGGAGDEQFF.

This clone appeared once. CDR3 nucleotide sequence: TGTGCCAGCTCACCACCCTCCTCGGGGGAGCTGTTTTTT. Translated, it gives CASSPPSSGELFF. The V gene is TRBV18, the J gene TRBJ2-2; D gene uncertain. This CDR3 comprises 13 residues. V lost 0 bases and J 8 bases, leaving 7 bases between the germline ends. In germline, CDR1 is KGHSH, CDR2 LQKENI.

The V and J genes are TRBV18 and TRBJ1-1, with TRBD1 identical over 10 bases. The V gene end was trimmed by 4 bases and the J gene end by 3 bases; junction bases not matched to a gene: 14. Germline V gene data show CDR1 as KGHSH and CDR2 as LQKENI. The CDR3 spans 18 residues. This CDR3 is CASSRYPGQGELYTEAFF. CDR3 nucleotide sequence: TGTGCCAGCTCACGCTATCCTGGACAGGGGGAACTTTACACTGAAGCTTTCTTT.

This chain joins TRBV19 and TRBJ1-3; no clear D. CDR3 size: 14 residues. Between the trimmed V and J ends, which lost 6 bases and 0 bases, there was a span of 9 bases. Germline-derived CDR1 and CDR2 are LNHDA and SQIVND (reference sequence). The CDR3 nucleotides are TGTGCCAGTAGAAAGCAAACCTCTGGAAACACCATATATTTT. Its translation: CASRKQTSGNTIYF.

The chain is built from TRBV27 and TRBJ2-2; D is unclear. The CDR3 is made up of 11 amino acids. Trimming removed 8 bases at V and 1 base at J, with 2 bases between. CDR1 MNHEY and CDR2 SMNVEV come from the germline V gene (reference sequence). The CDR3 sequence: CASRNTGELFF. The CDR3, as DNA: TGTGCCAGCCGGAACACCGGGGAGCTGTTTTTT.

The chain combines TRBV27 with TRBJ2-1, with 8 positions matching TRBD1. The CDR3 is made up of 14 amino acids. With 6 bases clipped from V and 7 bases from J, the junction kept 8 bases outside the gene matches. Germline assignment: CDR1 MNHEY and CDR2 SMNVEV (reference sequence). The CDR3 loop reads CASSLGTGWNEQFF. In DNA form, the CDR3 reads TGTGCCAGCAGCCTGGGGACAGGTTGGAATGAGCAGTTCTTC.

Details on this clone: The sample contains more than one DNA sequence encoding this CDR3. The V and J genes are TRBV5-1 and TRBJ1-1; D possibly corresponds to TRBD1 (6 bases). Trimming left V 0 bases short and J 2 bases short, with 8 bases between. Germline V gene lookup returns CDR1 SGHRS and CDR2 YFSETQ. The CDR3 length is 14 residues. The CDR3 sequence: CASSLGQANTEAFF. The CDR3, as DNA: TGCGCCAGCAGCTTGGGACAGGCAAACACTGAAGCTTTCTTT.

This chain joins TRBV27 and TRBJ2-7; D is possibly TRBD2 (5 bases). There are 11 residues in the CDR3. From germline, CDR1 is MNHEY and CDR2 SMNVEV (reference sequence). V lost 2 bases, J lost 10 bases, and 9 bases lay in between. DNA of the CDR3: TGTGCCAGCAGTTTAGGGGAGAAACAGTACTTC. Protein product: CASSLGEKQYF.

The V and J genes are TRBV7-3 and TRBJ1-2; TRBD1 matches 7 bases. Per germline, CDR1 SGHTA and CDR2 FQGTGA. Trimming cost V 7 bases and J 4 bases; bases outside gene matches: 21. This CDR3 region has 18 residues. This CDR3 reads CASTYIRTGPPLGYGYTF. CDR3 nucleotides: TGTGCCAGCACGTACATTAGGACAGGACCCCCATTGGGCTATGGCTACACCTTC. Variable domain in full (rest from reference TRBV7-3 and TRBJ1-2): GAGVSQTPSNKVTEKGKYVELRCDPISGHTALYWYRQSLGQGPEFLIYFQGTGAADDSGLPNDRFFAVRPEGSVSTLKIQRTERGDSAVYLCASTYIRTGPPLGYGYTFGSGTRLTVV.

About this clone: Different DNA sequences within this sample yield the same CDR3. The chain combines TRBV30 with TRBJ2-7; no clear D. Trimming took off 2 bases at V and 0 bases at J, with 5 bases between the two ends. CDR3 size: 12 residues. In germline, CDR1 is GTSNPN, CDR2 SVGIG (reference sequence). Here the CDR3 reads CAWSPSSYEQYF. In DNA, the CDR3 is TGTGCCTGGAGTCCCAGCTCCTACGAGCAGTACTTC.